This TCR beta chain was documented in a study of blood T cell repertoires in COVID-19. The CDR3 spans 14 residues. The germline V gene encodes CDR1 MDHEN and CDR2 SYDVKM. V lost 6 bases, J lost 2 bases, and 7 bases stayed unmatched. Individuals aged 18 to 89 years were recruited from about two dozen US areas. In the authors' workflow: Estimation of nucleated cell counts relied on the amplification of reference gene primers. Only in-frame clones appear in the TCRdb table, and some are missing; sequencing was by immunoSEQ multiplex PCR. Clone size and V and J calls were adopted from that table, with D and trimming inferred from the DNA. The profile shows about 500,000 clones, around 87% of them singletons. This clone was seen a few times.

The TCR was taken from a woman younger than 30 who had recovered from COVID-19. The sample comprised PBMCs or T cells enriched from blood (not recorded which). The chain joins TRBV28 to TRBJ2-7, with 7 bases identical to TRBD1. The CDR3 DNA sequence: TGTGCCAGCAGACCCGGAGACAGGGCCTACGAGCAGTACTTC. This gives the protein CASRPGDRAYEQYF.